Presented here are 18 T cell receptor beta chains from one specimen sequenced in a study of T-cell reconstitution after alpha-beta-depleted transplantation in children. Unique molecular identifiers tagged the TCRbeta library. TCRdb itself ran the PCR reads through MiXCR, one entry per CDR3 protein. The table records around 490,000 distinct CDR3 sequences, 9.5% to 12% of them present only once. This specimen was PBMCs, mostly from graft donor cells, taken 180 days after TCRalphabeta/CD19-depleted stem cell transplant. All receptors derive from a female patient aged 2-9 years who had a stem cell transplant for aplastic anemia, so the T cells may come from the graft donor.

V gene TRBV11-3 combines with J gene TRBJ2-1, with 11 bases that match TRBD2. The V gene's germline CDR1 is SGHNT and CDR2 YENEEA. CDR3 length: 19 residues. The V and J ends lost 3 bases and 3 bases, in that order; junction bases with no gene match: 13. This chain's CDR3 is CASSLYSGRAGRVYNEQFF. The CDR3 nucleotides are TGTGCCAGCAGCTTGTATAGCGGGAGGGCTGGGCGGGTCTACAATGAGCAGTTCTTC.

The chain links TRBV10-3 to TRBJ2-4; 12 bases fit TRBD1. Germline assignment: CDR1 ENHRY and CDR2 SYGVKD. This CDR3 is 17 amino acids long. V shed 0 bases, J shed 9 bases, and the junction held 9 bases outside the gene matches. The CDR3 DNA reads TGTGCCATCAGTGAGTCGGGGACAGGGGGCGGCGGCTCCATTCAGTACTTC. It encodes CAISESGTGGGGSIQYF.

This chain's CDR3 is CASSPLRGPGNTIYF. CDR3 nucleotide sequence: TGTGCCAGCAGCCCATTGAGGGGGCCTGGAAACACCATATATTTT. V usage is TRBV7-9 and J usage is TRBJ1-3, with 7 bases fitting TRBD1. Trimming took 5 bases from V and 2 from J; bases not matched to a gene: 6. The V gene's germline CDR1 is SEHNR and CDR2 FQNEAQ (reference sequence). This CDR3 is built from 15 residues.

The chain recombines TRBV9 with TRBJ2-3; TRBD2 is a possible D gene (6 bases). The CDR3 has 15 residues. The V and J ends lost 4 bases and 0 bases respectively, with 12 bases between them. Germline loops: CDR1 SGDLS, CDR2 YYNGEE. The CDR3 here is CASSRSGPSTDTQYF. The CDR3 DNA reads TGTGCCAGCAGCCGAAGCGGGCCTAGCACAGATACGCAGTATTTT.

The rearrangement links TRBV29-1 to TRBJ2-6, with 7 bases that match TRBD2. There are 19 residues in the CDR3. The V gene's germline CDR1 is SQVTM and CDR2 ANQGSEA. V shed 1 base and J 2 bases; nucleotides not matched to a gene: 14. Here the CDR3 reads CSVEVGIGAGVTGANVLTF. DNA of the CDR3: TGCAGCGTTGAAGTTGGAATAGGTGCGGGGGTCACTGGGGCCAACGTCCTGACTTTC. Full variable domain (outside the CDR3, taken from reference TRBV29-1 and TRBJ2-6): SAVISQKPSRDICQRGTSLTIQCQVDSQVTMMFWYRQQPGQSLTLIATANQGSEATYESGFVIDKFPISRPNLTFSTLTVSNMSPEDSSIYLCSVEVGIGAGVTGANVLTFGAGSRLTVL.

This clonotype showed up just a few times. DNA for the CDR3: TGCAGCGCCTCCGCGGGGAGACAGGGGACCACTAACTATGGCTACACCTTC. It is translated as CSASAGRQGTTNYGYTF. The chain carries TRBV29-1 and TRBJ1-2; 8 bases match TRBD1. Germline V lookup: CDR1 SQVTM, CDR2 ANQGSEA. This CDR3 is 17 amino acids long. After removal of 7 bases from V and 0 bases from J, the junction contained 16 bases not matched to a gene.

This clonotype came up a few times. The V and J genes are TRBV6-5 and TRBJ1-1; TRBD1 might be the D (5 bases). The V gene lost 7 bases and the J gene lost 3 bases, with 15 bases spanning the gap. Germline CDR1 MNHEY, CDR2 SVGAGI. CDR3 size: 14 residues. This CDR3 reads CASNSGNRDTEAFF. Here the CDR3 DNA reads TGTGCCAGCAATTCAGGGAATCGGGACACTGAAGCTTTCTTT.

The chain employs TRBV9 and TRBJ2-1; 11 positions agree with TRBD2. Trimming cost V 0 bases and J 5 bases; bases outside gene matches: 4. The germline gives CDR1 SGDLS, CDR2 YYNGEE. The CDR3 runs to 16 residues. CDR3 in DNA: TGTGCCAGCAGCGTAGGGCTAGCGGGAGGTGACAATGAGCAGTTCTTC. Its protein is CASSVGLAGGDNEQFF.

J is TRBJ2-3 and V is TRBV12-3 or TRBV12-4, with D unclear. V was clipped by 11 bases and J by 5 bases, with 20 bases between them. This CDR3 is 14 amino acids long. CDR3 nucleotides: TGTGCCTTCAGTTTCGTCGGGCCAAGAGATACGCAGTATTTT. It translates to CAFSFVGPRDTQYF.

The CDR3 loop reads CASSLKGTSGRVDAGELFF. The CDR3 nucleotides are TGTGCCAGCAGCTTAAAAGGGACTAGCGGGAGGGTTGATGCCGGGGAGCTGTTTTTT. The chain uses TRBV11-2 and TRBJ2-2, with 16 bases aligning to TRBD2. CDR1 is SGHAT and CDR2 is FQNNGV in the germline V gene. V was pared by 2 bases and J by 6 bases, with 9 bases of the junction left unmatched. The CDR3 consists of 19 residues.

This chain uses TRBV20-1 with TRBJ1-1; TRBD1 is a possible D gene (6 bases). The CDR3 runs to 14 residues. V was clipped by 2 bases and J by 9 bases, with 19 bases between them. CDR1 and CDR2 (germline): DFQATT, SNEGSKA (reference sequence). The CDR3 sequence: CSARYSHQTGKAFF. Written as DNA, the CDR3 is TGCAGTGCTAGATATTCGCATCAGACAGGTAAAGCTTTCTTT.

This clonotype was seen more than once but under ten times. V gene TRBV29-1 combines with J gene TRBJ1-3; D uncertain. Germline CDR1 is SQVTM and CDR2 is ANQGSEA. The CDR3 has 13 residues. Trimming pared 5 bases from V and 0 bases from J, leaving 8 bases between. CDR3 loop: CSVLHSSGNTIYF. The CDR3 DNA sequence: TGCAGCGTTTTACATAGCTCTGGAAACACCATATATTTT.

This chain links TRBV12-3 or TRBV12-4 with TRBJ2-1, with 9 bases lining up with TRBD2. V shed 5 bases, J shed 10 bases, and the junction held 21 bases outside the gene matches. The CDR3 is made up of 18 amino acids. The CDR3, as DNA: TGTGCCAGCAGTCCCGTCGGGCTAGCGGGAACACACCTCGGGGAGCAGTTCTTC. The encoded protein is CASSPVGLAGTHLGEQFF.

This clonotype was seen more than once but under ten times. V gene TRBV10-2 combines with J gene TRBJ2-1; 14 bases fit TRBD2. V dropped 9 bases and J dropped 8; count of bases not matched to a gene: 6. Germline CDR1 WSHSY, CDR2 SAAADI. The CDR3 spans 14 residues. CDR3 protein: CASIRLAGGYEQFF. For the CDR3, the DNA is TGCGCCAGTATTAGACTAGCGGGAGGGTATGAGCAGTTCTTC.

In this sample, this clonotype turned up many times. The DNA of the CDR3 is TGTGCCAGCCTGTCGGGGTTGGGGCAGTACTTC. Protein product: CASLSGLGQYF. The chain is built from TRBV6-6 and TRBJ2-5; D possibly corresponds to TRBD2 (5 bases). The germline V gene has CDR1 MNHNY and CDR2 SVGAGI (reference sequence). The CDR3 has 11 amino acids. Trimming took 8 bases from V and 11 from J, leaving 15 bases between them.

In the case of this clonotype: The junction does not match germline at one end; this may be a read error. V usage is TRBV4-3 and J usage is TRBJ2-5; 8 bases align to TRBD1. This CDR3 contains 16 residues. Germline loops: CDR1 LGHNA, CDR2 YSLEER. The CDR3 region has the DNA TGCGCCGGCAGCCAAGATTACCCCAGGGGGCGAGAGACCCAGTACTTC. It encodes CAGSQDYPRGRETQYF.

This clonotype has only a few counts. V gene TRBV15 combines with J gene TRBJ2-7; TRBD2 aligns across 11 bases. CDR1 and CDR2 from the germline V gene are LNHNV and YYDKDF (reference sequence). Trimming at V came to 3 bases and at J to 4 bases, leaving 5 bases not matched to a gene. This CDR3 contains 15 residues. CDR3 coding DNA: TGTGCCACCAGCAGGACTAGCGGGACGTCTTACGAGCAGTACTTC. Translating it yields CATSRTSGTSYEQYF.

This clonotype was recorded at least ten times. J is TRBJ2-3 and V is TRBV5-1, with unresolved D. Trimming pared 4 bases from V and 3 bases from J, leaving 12 bases between. The germline gives CDR1 SGHRS, CDR2 YFSETQ. This CDR3 is 14 amino acids long. Here the CDR3 reads CASSPYLETDTQYF. In DNA form, the CDR3 reads TGCGCCAGCAGCCCATACCTGGAGACAGATACGCAGTATTTT. Looking up the rest from reference TRBV5-1 and TRBJ2-3 gives the full variable domain: KAGVTQTPRYLIKTRGQQVTLSCSPISGHRSVSWYQQTPGQGLQFLFEYFSETQRNKGNFPGRFSGRQFSNSRSEMNVSTLELGDSALYLCASSPYLETDTQYFGPGTRLTVL.